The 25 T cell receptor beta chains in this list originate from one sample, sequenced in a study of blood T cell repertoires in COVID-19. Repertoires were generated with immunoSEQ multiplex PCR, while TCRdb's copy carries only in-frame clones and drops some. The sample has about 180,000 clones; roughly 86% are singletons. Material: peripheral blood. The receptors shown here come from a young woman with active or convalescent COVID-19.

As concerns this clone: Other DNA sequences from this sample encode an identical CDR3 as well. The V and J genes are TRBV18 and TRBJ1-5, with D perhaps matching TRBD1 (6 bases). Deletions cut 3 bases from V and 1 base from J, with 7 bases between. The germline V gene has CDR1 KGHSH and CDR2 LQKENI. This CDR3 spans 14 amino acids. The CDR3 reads CASSPQGSNQPQHF. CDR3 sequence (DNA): TGTGCCAGCTCACCGCAGGGGAGCAATCAGCCCCAGCATTTT. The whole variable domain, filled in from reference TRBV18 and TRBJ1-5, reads NAGVMQNPRHLVRRRGQEARLRCSPMKGHSHVYWYRQLPEEGLKFMVYLQKENIIDESGMPKERFSAEFPKEGPSILRIQQVVRGDSAAYFCASSPQGSNQPQHFGDGTRLSIL.

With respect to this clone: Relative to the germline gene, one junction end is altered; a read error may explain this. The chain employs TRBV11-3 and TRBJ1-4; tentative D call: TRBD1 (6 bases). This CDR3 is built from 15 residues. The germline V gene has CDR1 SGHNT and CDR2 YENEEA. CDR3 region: CTSSLVRGTNEKLFF. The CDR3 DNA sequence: TGTACCAGCAGCTTAGTAAGGGGGACTAATGAAAAACTGTTTTTT.

The CDR3 reads CAWSVAARYGYTF. The DNA for the CDR3 is TGTGCCTGGAGTGTAGCAGCGCGCTATGGCTACACCTTC. The rearrangement uses TRBV30 and TRBJ1-2; D not resolved. Between the trimmed V and J ends, which lost 0 bases and 4 bases, there was a span of 9 bases. The CDR3 is made up of 13 amino acids. Germline V gene lookup returns CDR1 GTSNPN and CDR2 SVGIG (reference sequence).

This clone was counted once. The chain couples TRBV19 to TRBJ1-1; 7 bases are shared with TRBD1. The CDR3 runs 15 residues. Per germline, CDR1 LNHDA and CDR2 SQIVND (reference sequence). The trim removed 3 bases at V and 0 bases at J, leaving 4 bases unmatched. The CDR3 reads CASSMVQGMNTEAFF. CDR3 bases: TGTGCCAGTAGTATGGTACAGGGGATGAACACTGAAGCTTTCTTT.

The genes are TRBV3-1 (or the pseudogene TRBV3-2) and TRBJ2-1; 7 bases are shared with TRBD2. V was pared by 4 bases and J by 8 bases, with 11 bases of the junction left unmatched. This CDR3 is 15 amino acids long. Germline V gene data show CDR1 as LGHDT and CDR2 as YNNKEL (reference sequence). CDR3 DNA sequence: TGTGCCAGCAGCCCCGCCGCTAGCGGTTACTATGAGCAGTTCTTC. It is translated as CASSPAASGYYEQFF.

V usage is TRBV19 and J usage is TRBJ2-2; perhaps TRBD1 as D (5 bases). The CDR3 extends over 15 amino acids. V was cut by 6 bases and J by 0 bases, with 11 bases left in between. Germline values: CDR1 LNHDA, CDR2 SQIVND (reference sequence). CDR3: CASRRVGANTGELFF. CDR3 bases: TGTGCCAGTAGAAGGGTAGGGGCGAACACCGGGGAGCTGTTTTTT.

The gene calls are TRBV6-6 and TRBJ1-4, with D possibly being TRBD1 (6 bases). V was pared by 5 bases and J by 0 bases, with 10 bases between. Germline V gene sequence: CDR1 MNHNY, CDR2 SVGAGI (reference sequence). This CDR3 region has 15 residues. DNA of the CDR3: TGTGCCAGCAGTCGACAGGCCGCAACTAATGAAAAACTGTTTTTT. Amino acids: CASSRQAATNEKLFF.

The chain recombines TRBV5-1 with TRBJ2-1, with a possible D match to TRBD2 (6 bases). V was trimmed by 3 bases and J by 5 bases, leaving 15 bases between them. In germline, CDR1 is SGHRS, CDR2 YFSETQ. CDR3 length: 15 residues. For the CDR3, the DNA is TGCGCCAGCAGCTATCGGGCGGGAATAAACAATGAGCAGTTCTTC. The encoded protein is CASSYRAGINNEQFF.

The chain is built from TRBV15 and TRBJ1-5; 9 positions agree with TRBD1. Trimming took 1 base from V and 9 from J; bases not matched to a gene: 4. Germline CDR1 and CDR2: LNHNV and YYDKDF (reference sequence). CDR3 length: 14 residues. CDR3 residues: CATSRVGQGLPQHF. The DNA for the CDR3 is TGTGCCACCAGCAGAGTAGGACAGGGGTTGCCCCAGCATTTT.

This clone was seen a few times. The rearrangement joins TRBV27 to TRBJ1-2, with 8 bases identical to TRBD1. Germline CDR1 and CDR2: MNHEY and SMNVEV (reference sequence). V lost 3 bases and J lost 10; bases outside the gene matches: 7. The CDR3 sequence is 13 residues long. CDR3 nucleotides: TGTGCCAGCAGTTTTACAGGGGGGGGTGACTACACCTTC. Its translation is CASSFTGGGDYTF.

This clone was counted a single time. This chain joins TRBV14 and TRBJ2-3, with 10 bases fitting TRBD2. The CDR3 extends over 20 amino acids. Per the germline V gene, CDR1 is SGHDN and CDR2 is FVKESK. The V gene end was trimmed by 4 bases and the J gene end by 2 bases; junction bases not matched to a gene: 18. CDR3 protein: CASSPGSAGGRLEPTDTQYF. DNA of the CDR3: TGTGCCAGCAGCCCTGGTTCAGCGGGAGGGCGCCTAGAACCCACAGATACGCAGTATTTT.

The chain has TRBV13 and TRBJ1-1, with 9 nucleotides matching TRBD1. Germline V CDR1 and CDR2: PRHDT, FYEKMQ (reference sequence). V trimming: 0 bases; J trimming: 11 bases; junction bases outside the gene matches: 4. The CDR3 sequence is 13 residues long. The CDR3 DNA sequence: TGTGCCAGCAGCTTAGGCCCTGACAGGGGGGCTTTCTTT. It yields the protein CASSLGPDRGAFF.

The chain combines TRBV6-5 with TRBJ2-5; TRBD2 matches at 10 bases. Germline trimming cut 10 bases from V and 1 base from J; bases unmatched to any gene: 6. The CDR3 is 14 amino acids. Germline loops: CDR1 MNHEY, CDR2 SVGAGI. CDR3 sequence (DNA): TGTGCCACCCGATTAGCGGGAGGCCAAGAGACCCAGTACTTC. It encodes CATRLAGGQETQYF.

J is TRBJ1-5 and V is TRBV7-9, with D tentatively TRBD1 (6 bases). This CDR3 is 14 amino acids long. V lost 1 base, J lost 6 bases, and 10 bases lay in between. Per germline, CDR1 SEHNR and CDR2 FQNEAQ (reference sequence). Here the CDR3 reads CASSLDRAGQPQHF. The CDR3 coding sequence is TGTGCCAGCAGCTTAGACAGGGCTGGTCAGCCCCAGCATTTT. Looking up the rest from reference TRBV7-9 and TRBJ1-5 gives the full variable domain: DTGVSQNPRHKITKRGQNVTFRCDPISEHNRLYWYRQTLGQGPEFLTYFQNEAQLEKSRLLSDRFSAERPKGSFSTLEIQRTEQGDSAMYLCASSLDRAGQPQHFGDGTRLSIL.

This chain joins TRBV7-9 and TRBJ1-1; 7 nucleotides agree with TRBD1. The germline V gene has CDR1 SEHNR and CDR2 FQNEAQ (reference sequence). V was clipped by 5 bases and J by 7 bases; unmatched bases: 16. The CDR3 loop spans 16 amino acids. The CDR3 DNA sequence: TGTGCCAGCAGCACGCGTGACAGGGTAGGATTTGTTGAAGCTTTCTTT. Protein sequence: CASSTRDRVGFVEAFF.

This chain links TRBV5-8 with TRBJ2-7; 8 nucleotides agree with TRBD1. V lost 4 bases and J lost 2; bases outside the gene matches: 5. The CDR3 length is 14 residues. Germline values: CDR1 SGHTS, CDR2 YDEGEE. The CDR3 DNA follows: TGTGCCAGCAGCCCAGGGGGCCCCCCCTACGAGCAGTACTTC. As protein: CASSPGGPPYEQYF.

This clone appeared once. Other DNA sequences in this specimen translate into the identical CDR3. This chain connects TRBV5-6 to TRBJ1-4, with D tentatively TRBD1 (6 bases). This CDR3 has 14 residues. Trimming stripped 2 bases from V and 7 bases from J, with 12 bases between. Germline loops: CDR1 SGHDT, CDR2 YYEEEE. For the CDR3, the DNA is TGTGCCAGCAGCTTTGGCCAGGGGAGTGAAAAACTGTTTTTT. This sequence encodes CASSFGQGSEKLFF.

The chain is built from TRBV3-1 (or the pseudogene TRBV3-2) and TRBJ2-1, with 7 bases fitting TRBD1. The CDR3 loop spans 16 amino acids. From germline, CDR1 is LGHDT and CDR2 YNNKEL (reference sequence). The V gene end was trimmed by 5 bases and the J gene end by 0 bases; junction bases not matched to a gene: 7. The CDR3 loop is CASSKGQAASYNEQFF. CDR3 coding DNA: TGTGCCAGCAGCAAAGGACAGGCGGCCTCCTACAATGAGCAGTTCTTC.

The CDR3 protein is CASSFRGTSYEQYF. The CDR3 nucleotides are TGTGCCAGCAGTTTCCGGGGGACCAGCTACGAGCAGTACTTC. The chain carries TRBV28 and TRBJ2-7, with TRBD2 as a possible D gene (6 bases). Germline CDR1 and CDR2: MDHEN and SYDVKM. The CDR3 is 14 amino acids. V lost 3 bases and J lost 3, with 12 bases in between.

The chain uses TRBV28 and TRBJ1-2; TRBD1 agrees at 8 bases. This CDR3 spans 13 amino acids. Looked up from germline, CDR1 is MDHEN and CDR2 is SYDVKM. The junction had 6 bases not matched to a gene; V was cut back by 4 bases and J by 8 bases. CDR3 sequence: CASSSPDRGGYTF. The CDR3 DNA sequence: TGTGCCAGCAGTTCGCCCGACAGGGGCGGCTACACCTTC.

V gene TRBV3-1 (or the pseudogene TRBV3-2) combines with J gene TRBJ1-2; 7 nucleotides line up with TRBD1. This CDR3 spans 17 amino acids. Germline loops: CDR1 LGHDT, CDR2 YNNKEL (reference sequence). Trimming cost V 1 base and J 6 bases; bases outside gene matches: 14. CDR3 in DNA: TGTGCCAGCAGCCAAGGGCGAGGCGACAGGGCATCGGATGGCTACACCTTC. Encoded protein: CASSQGRGDRASDGYTF.

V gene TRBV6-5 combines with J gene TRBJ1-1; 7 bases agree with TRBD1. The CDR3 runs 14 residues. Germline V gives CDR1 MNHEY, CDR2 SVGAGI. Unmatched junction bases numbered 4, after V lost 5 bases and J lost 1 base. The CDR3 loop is CASSLSGGNTEAFF. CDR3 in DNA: TGTGCCAGCAGTCTATCAGGGGGGAACACTGAAGCTTTCTTT.

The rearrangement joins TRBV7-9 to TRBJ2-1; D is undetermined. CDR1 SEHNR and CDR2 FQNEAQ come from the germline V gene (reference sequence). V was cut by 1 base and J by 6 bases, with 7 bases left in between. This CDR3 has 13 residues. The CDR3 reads CASSLVRANEQFF. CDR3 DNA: TGTGCCAGCAGCTTAGTTCGAGCCAATGAGCAGTTCTTC. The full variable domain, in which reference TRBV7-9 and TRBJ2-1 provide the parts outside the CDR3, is DTGVSQNPRHKITKRGQNVTFRCDPISEHNRLYWYRQTLGQGPEFLTYFQNEAQLEKSRLLSDRFSAERPKGSFSTLEIQRTEQGDSAMYLCASSLVRANEQFFGPGTRLTVL.

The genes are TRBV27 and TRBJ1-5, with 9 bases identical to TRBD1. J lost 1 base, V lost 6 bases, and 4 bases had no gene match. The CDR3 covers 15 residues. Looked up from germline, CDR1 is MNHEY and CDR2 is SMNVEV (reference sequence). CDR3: CASRRGTGSNQPQHF. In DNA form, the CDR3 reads TGTGCCAGCAGACGCGGGACAGGGAGCAATCAGCCCCAGCATTTT.

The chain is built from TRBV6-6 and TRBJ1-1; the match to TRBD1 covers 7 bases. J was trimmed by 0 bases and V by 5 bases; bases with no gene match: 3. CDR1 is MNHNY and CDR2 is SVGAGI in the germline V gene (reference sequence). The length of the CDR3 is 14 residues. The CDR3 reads CASSIQGMNTEAFF. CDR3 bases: TGTGCCAGCAGTATACAGGGGATGAACACTGAAGCTTTCTTT.